The present T cell receptor (beta chain) was sequenced within a study of cytomegalovirus exposure and HLA in healthy donors. The donors belonged to the approximately 130-subject validation cohort, separate from the roughly 700-subject first cohort. This clone was recorded once. The target antigen is unknown. Clones were read by immunoSEQ multiplex PCR, and TCRdb kept only the in-frame ones, dropping some. The data contain about 82,000 clones, roughly 94% of them singletons. Findings and caveats of the study: Three chains tied to CMV proved CMV antigen-specific in vitro. Cytomegalovirus association was listed for 164 TCR beta chains.

The V gene's germline CDR1 is LNHDA and CDR2 SQIVND (reference sequence). This CDR3 comprises 14 residues. The V end was cut by 9 bases, the J end by 3 bases, with 16 bases between. The sequenced material came from PBMCs. V and J are TRBV19 and TRBJ2-3; D is unclear. The sequence was collected from a woman aged 18-30 years in good health and CMV-seronegative. This CDR3 is CASKTGQKTDTQYF. As DNA, the CDR3 is TGTGCCAGCAAAACTGGGCAGAAAACAGATACGCAGTATTTT.